The present TCR beta chain was sequenced within a study of blood T cell repertoires in COVID-19. Across the study: The origin of the acute and convalescent COVID-19 samples was the United States, Italy and Spain.

Per the original data handling: Researchers report that nucleated cell counts were estimated from reference gene primer amplification. Generated by immunoSEQ multiplex PCR, the TCRdb table keeps only in-frame clones and is missing some. V, J and clone size are those of that table, while D and trimming were read from the DNA. This sample yields approximately 20,000 clones, of which about 85% are seen a single time; around 30% belongs to the top ten. Sequencing was performed on peripheral blood. The TCR originated in a human donor with active COVID-19. The donor label of this sample is uncertain.

The CDR3 protein is CAAKLDSSSYEQYF. The CDR3 DNA reads as TGTGCCGCCAAACTGGACAGTTCATCCTACGAGCAGTACTTC. The chain uses TRBV19 and TRBJ2-7; D is perhaps TRBD1 (6 bases). The CDR3 is made up of 14 amino acids. Trimming left V 11 bases short and J 1 base short, with 18 bases between. Germline lookup yields CDR1 LNHDA and CDR2 SQIVND (reference sequence).